One and the same sample provided the 6 T cell receptor beta chains below, sequenced in a study of tumor and adjacent non-tumor tissue in lung cancer. The library came from three nested PCR rounds adapted from ARM-PCR protocols. Using its own MiXCR run on the multiplex PCR reads, TCRdb lists one record per CDR3 protein. The data show 60,000 to 70,000 distinct CDR3 sequences, around 82% seen once. No cell sorting was done before RNA was extracted from the tissue. The normal lung tissue was taken more than 3 cm from the tumor edge. The sequenced sample was distant non-tumor lung tissue. Receptor source: a man between 60 and 70 years old with non-small cell lung cancer.

About this clonotype itself: One end of the junction fails to match germline, which may point to a read error. The CDR3 bases are TGCAGAGTTGCAGGGAACACTGTAGCTTTCTTT. This gives the protein CRVAGNTVAFF. The V gene is TRBV20-1, the J gene TRBJ1-1; a weak D match, TRBD1 (5 bases). The V gene's germline CDR1 is DFQATT and CDR2 SNEGSKA (reference sequence). The CDR3 runs 11 residues.

Remarks on this clonotype: The missing conserved phenylalanine or tryptophan at the end of this CDR3 makes a read error likely. The J gene is TRBJ2-5, the V gene TRBV6-6; no definite D call. Germline V gives CDR1 MNHNY, CDR2 SVGAGI (reference sequence). The V end was cut by 8 bases, the J end by 1 base, with 14 bases between. This CDR3 spans 14 amino acids. For the CDR3, the DNA is TGTGCCAGCGCATCCAGGATGCCCCAAGAGACCCAGTACTTA. Translating it yields CASASRMPQETQYL.

With regard to this clonotype: One junction end does not reproduce the germline sequence, and a read error may be involved. V is TRBV7-9 and J is TRBJ2-2; either TRBD1 or TRBD2 may supply D (5 bases each). The CDR3 spans 12 residues. The germline gives CDR1 SEHNR, CDR2 FQNEAQ (reference sequence). CDR3: CASSIGTGELLF. DNA for the CDR3: TGTGCCAGCAGCATAGGGACCGGGGAGCTGCTTTTT.

In its sample, this clonotype ranks as medium-sized (0.01 to 0.1%). The CDR3 DNA reads as TGCAGCGCGAGGTCGGAGGCCTCCTACGAGCAGTACTTC. This encodes CSARSEASYEQYF. The chain links TRBV29-1 to TRBJ2-7, with D perhaps matching TRBD2 (5 bases). The CDR3 length is 13 residues. Germline V gives CDR1 SQVTM, CDR2 ANQGSEA. Trimming removed 7 bases from V and 0 bases from J, with 13 bases in between.

Of note for this clonotype: The junction does not match germline at one end; this may be a read error. The rearrangement links TRBV11-3 to TRBJ2-1; D may be TRBD2 (6 bases). The CDR3 extends over 16 amino acids. Germline V gives CDR1 SGHNT, CDR2 YENEEA. The CDR3 nucleotides read TGTTCCAGTAGCTTAGCTCAAGGGACTGGGATGAATGAGCAGTTCTTC. As protein: CSSSLAQGTGMNEQFF.

As regards this clonotype: Being one base from a much bigger clone, this may be a read error. The rearrangement links TRBV7-8 to TRBJ1-5, with 8 positions matching TRBD1. The CDR3 spans 14 residues. Germline assignment: CDR1 SGHVS and CDR2 FQNEAQ. The DNA for the CDR3 is TGTGTCAGCAACCCTACGACAGGGGACCAGCCCCAGCATTTT. As protein: CVSNPTTGDQPQHF.